This TCR beta chain came from a study of T cell responses to AZD1222 COVID-19 vaccine. The study, taken as a whole, reports: The donor group comprised mostly white British people and more females; the analysis possibly underestimated clonal diversity.

Comments on this clone: No antigen is known for it.

Produced via immunoSEQ multiplex PCR; TCRdb's table is partial and in-frame only. The sample holds roughly 120,000 clones; roughly 90% are singletons and the top ten take roughly 15%. Here the sequenced sample was peripheral blood, taken 28 days after the second AZD1222 dose. The source of this sequence is an adult who received the AZD1222 COVID-19 vaccine.

CDR3 loop: CASSYLDRAQETQYF. As DNA, the CDR3 is TGTGCCAGCAGTTACCTAGACAGGGCCCAAGAGACCCAGTACTTC. This sequence joins TRBV6-5 and TRBJ2-5; TRBD1 matches at 7 bases. In germline, CDR1 is MNHEY, CDR2 SVGAGI. The CDR3 has 15 residues. The V gene end was trimmed by 2 bases and the J gene end by 1 base; junction bases not matched to a gene: 4.